The sequence of this TCR beta chain was determined in a study of blood T cell repertoires in COVID-19. Assay used: immunoSEQ multiplex PCR; TCRdb lists only in-frame clones, some missing. Of 200,000 to 300,000 clones listed, around 84% are singletons. Trimming left V 1 base short and J 0 bases short, with 13 bases between. CDR3 length: 17 amino acids. Germline loops: CDR1 SGHVS, CDR2 FNYEAQ. The sequence was collected from a middle-aged woman who had recovered from COVID-19. Material: peripheral blood. The chain uses TRBV7-6 and TRBJ2-1; possibly TRBD2 for D (5 bases). CDR3 nucleotide sequence: TGTGCCAGCAGCTTAGGTTGGCGGGCGGCCTCCTACAATGAGCAGTTCTTC. Its translation: CASSLGWRAASYNEQFF.